This T cell receptor (beta chain) was recorded in a study of blood T cell repertoires in COVID-19. Trimming left V 2 bases short and J 4 bases short, with 17 bases between. The CDR3 extends over 16 amino acids. Germline CDR1 reads SGHAT; CDR2 reads FQNNGV. Produced via immunoSEQ multiplex PCR; TCRdb's table is partial and in-frame only. Of 150,000 to 200,000 clones listed, roughly 87% were seen once; the top ten hold roughly 1.6%. This clone was seen once. Sequencing was performed on peripheral blood. The chain recombines TRBV11-2 with TRBJ2-5; tentative D call: TRBD2 (5 bases). The clonotype originates from a woman aged 45 to 65 with acute or convalescent COVID-19. CDR3 in DNA: TGTGCCAGCAGCTTATTAAGTGGCAGGCTAGCAGAGACCCAGTACTTC. It yields the protein CASSLLSGRLAETQYF. Combining the CDR3 with reference TRBV11-2 and TRBJ2-5 gives the whole variable domain EAGVAQSPRYKIIEKRQSVAFWCNPISGHATLYWYQQILGQGPKLLIQFQNNGVVDDSQLPKDRFSAERLKGVDSTLKIQPAKLEDSAVYLCASSLLSGRLAETQYFGPGTRLLVL.